The next 9 T cell receptor beta chains were all read from a single sample in a study of CD8+CD57+ T cells in acquired aplastic anemia (dated by TCRdb to 2016 to 2018). The sequencer listed for this sample is Illumina HiSeq 2000. Profiling of TCR beta VDJ combinations and CDR3 sequences used genomic DNA as the template. TCRdb reprocessed the public reads (quality trimming at Q25 with fastp, clone calling with MiXCR) and kept in-frame beta chains. Each CDR3 protein appears once, grouped with its most common genes and DNA. Within this sample are some 170,000 distinct CDR3 sequences, with roughly 48% of them counted one time only. 1.1% of the sample is taken by the ten largest. The patients picked for sequencing were ones in whom flow cytometry had shown an expansion of CD8+CD57+ cells. Sequenced sample: sorted CD4+, CD8+, or CD8+CD57+ T cells (not recorded which) from PBMCs. These receptors all come from a human donor with aplastic anemia.

This clonotype was observed many times. This chain uses TRBV5-1 with TRBJ2-3, with D possibly called TRBD1 or TRBD2 (6 bases each). The germline gives CDR1 SGHRS, CDR2 YFSETQ. The CDR3 is 15 amino acids. V was clipped by 2 bases and J by 4 bases, with 14 bases between them. CDR3 nucleotides: TGCGCCAGCAGCTTAAAGGGGGGCTGGGCAGATACGCAGTATTTT. This codes for CASSLKGGWADTQYF.

This clonotype appeared many times. The chain links TRBV4-2 to TRBJ1-3; a possible D gene is TRBD1 (5 bases). V shed 0 bases and J shed 4 bases, with 13 bases lying between them. Germline lookup yields CDR1 LGHNA and CDR2 YNFKEQ. The CDR3 spans 16 residues. The CDR3 loop is CASSQEPGGSGNTIYF. In nucleotides, the CDR3 is TGTGCCAGCAGCCAAGAGCCTGGGGGATCAGGAAACACCATATATTTT.

The genes are TRBV9 and TRBJ1-2; D is ambiguous. Germline CDR1 SGDLS, CDR2 YYNGEE. Trimming shortened V by 1 base and J by 3 bases, and 4 bases separated the two germline ends. The CDR3 is 12 residues long. The CDR3 DNA reads as TGTGCCAGCAGCGTATACTACTATGGCTACACCTTC. Its protein is CASSVYYYGYTF.

This clonotype has a count of ten or more. This chain joins TRBV7-9 and TRBJ2-5; D call uncertain. The CDR3 contains 13 residues. Trimming took 5 bases from V and 1 from J, leaving 8 bases between them. Germline values: CDR1 SEHNR, CDR2 FQNEAQ (reference sequence). CDR3 DNA sequence: TGTGCCAGCAGCCCAGCCAGCCAAGAGACCCAGTACTTC. As protein: CASSPASQETQYF.

This clonotype was seen a handful of times. This chain connects TRBV29-1 to TRBJ2-7, with 9 positions matching TRBD1. The CDR3 totals 13 residues. The junction had 7 bases not matched to a gene; V was cut back by 4 bases and J by 6 bases. The germline V gene encodes CDR1 SQVTM and CDR2 ANQGSEA. The DNA for the CDR3 is TGCAGCGTTGTTTGGGACAGGGTAGCCGAGCAGTACTTC. Amino acid sequence: CSVVWDRVAEQYF.

The gene calls are TRBV7-8 and TRBJ1-2; D ambiguous. V was trimmed by 5 bases and J by 4 bases, leaving 8 bases between them. The CDR3 length is 12 residues. Germline CDR1 is SGHVS and CDR2 is FQNEAQ. Written as DNA, the CDR3 is TGTGCCAGCAGCGCGAAAAGCTATGGCTACACCTTC. It codes for CASSAKSYGYTF.

This clonotype has at least ten counts. This chain connects TRBV9 to TRBJ2-1, with TRBD2 matching over 8 bases. Per the germline V gene, CDR1 is SGDLS and CDR2 is YYNGEE. CDR3 size: 17 residues. V trimming: 3 bases; J trimming: 4 bases; junction bases outside the gene matches: 12. Written as DNA, the CDR3 is TGTGCCAGCAGCGCCCCTGGGGCGGGGGGCGGGTACAATGAGCAGTTCTTC. This translates into CASSAPGAGGGYNEQFF.

The chain uses TRBV24-1 and TRBJ2-2, with D possibly TRBD1 on 6 matching bases. V was pared by 7 bases and J by 2 bases, with 13 bases between. The CDR3 loop spans 15 amino acids. Germline V lookup: CDR1 KGHDR, CDR2 SFDVKD. The CDR3 DNA is TGTGCCACCAGCCGCGAGGGGGTTAACACCGGGGAGCTGTTTTTT. It specifies CATSREGVNTGELFF.

In its sample, this clonotype was seen many times. The chain uses TRBV7-8 and TRBJ2-7, with D maybe TRBD2 (5 bases). The V gene's germline CDR1 is SGHVS and CDR2 FQNEAQ. This CDR3 contains 15 residues. Trimming removed 5 bases at V and 2 bases at J, with 16 bases between. The CDR3 bases are TGTGCCAGCAGCCCCACTGGCGGGTCGACCTACGAGCAGTACTTC. As protein: CASSPTGGSTYEQYF.